This T cell receptor (beta chain) was sequenced for a study of control samples from healthy donors and cancer patients. Assay: immunoSEQ multiplex PCR; the TCRdb copy retains only in-frame clones and omits some. The top ten clones hold over 4.5% of a sample with 50,000 to 75,000 clones, 65% to 90% of them seen once. The sequence derives from a man aged 40-49 years in good health. Source material: blood.

The CDR3 DNA reads as TGTGCCAGCAGCTTAACGCCACTAGCGGGGGGGGCCAAAAACATTCAGTACTTC. This codes for CASSLTPLAGGAKNIQYF. The chain recombines TRBV7-2 with TRBJ2-4; the match to TRBD2 covers 13 bases. V lost 2 bases and J lost 1; bases outside the gene matches: 5. Germline V lookup: CDR1 SGHTA, CDR2 FQGNSA. The CDR3 is 18 amino acids.